This passage covers 8 T cell receptor beta chains from one sample sequenced in a study of blood T cell repertoires in COVID-19. Produced via immunoSEQ multiplex PCR; TCRdb's table is partial and in-frame only. The data hold fewer than 100,000 clones, with 75% to 85% observed a single time. The specimen sequenced was peripheral blood. The receptors here all came from a man between 65 and 79 years old with acute or convalescent COVID-19.

The CDR3 DNA reads TGTGCCAGCAGTCCAGGAGGTCTTGATGAAAAACTGTTTTTT. Its protein is CASSPGGLDEKLFF. The J gene is TRBJ1-4, the V gene TRBV28; D remains unclear. The CDR3 covers 14 residues. V shed 5 bases and J shed 6 bases, with 13 bases lying between them. Looked up from germline, CDR1 is MDHEN and CDR2 is SYDVKM.

The V gene is TRBV19, the J gene TRBJ2-7, with 7 bases aligning to TRBD2. The CDR3 has 12 amino acids. J gave up 6 bases and V 2 bases, and 1 base lay outside the gene matches. Per the germline V gene, CDR1 is LNHDA and CDR2 is SQIVND (reference sequence). CDR3 nucleotides: TGTGCCAGTAGTATATGGGGGGGCGAGCAGTACTTC. Translating gives CASSIWGGEQYF.

J is TRBJ1-6 and V is TRBV12-3 or TRBV12-4, with D unclear. Trimming took 3 bases from V and 11 from J, leaving 8 bases between them. CDR3 length: 12 amino acids. The DNA of the CDR3 is TGTGCCAGCAGTTTGACGGGTCCACCCCTCCACTTT. Translation: CASSLTGPPLHF.

The CDR3 spells CASSPTSGGYNEQFF. The CDR3 DNA sequence: TGTGCCAGCAGTCCCACTAGCGGGGGATACAATGAGCAGTTCTTC. The chain couples TRBV28 to TRBJ2-1; the match to TRBD2 covers 11 bases. V shed 5 bases, J shed 4 bases, and the junction held 4 bases outside the gene matches. Germline loops: CDR1 MDHEN, CDR2 SYDVKM. This CDR3 is 15 amino acids long.

The V gene is TRBV9, the J gene TRBJ1-2; D perhaps matches TRBD1 (6 bases). The V gene lost 1 base and the J gene lost 8 bases, with 18 bases spanning the gap. This CDR3 comprises 15 residues. In germline, CDR1 is SGDLS, CDR2 YYNGEE. CDR3 DNA: TGTGCCAGCAGCGTAACAAGAACAGGGCCTGGGGGCTACACCTTC. Its protein product is CASSVTRTGPGGYTF.

V and J are TRBV21-1 and TRBJ1-1; no DNA check was done on the table's D call, TRBD1. TRBV21-1 is a listed pseudogene. The CDR3 has 17 residues. The DNA of the CDR3 is TGTGCCAGCAGCAAAGATCGGACAACTCCGGTCGACACTGAAGCTTTCTTT. It is translated as CASSKDRTTPVDTEAFF.

The gene calls are TRBV18 and TRBJ2-7, with 13 bases aligning to TRBD2. The germline V gene has CDR1 KGHSH and CDR2 LQKENI. This CDR3 is built from 17 residues. The V and J ends lost 2 bases and 2 bases, in that order; junction bases with no gene match: 6. CDR3 nucleotide sequence: TGTGCCAGCTCACCATCTACTAGCGGGAGGGTCGCCTACGAGCAGTACTTC. Translation gives CASSPSTSGRVAYEQYF.

CDR3 nucleotide sequence: TGCAGTGCTAGTCGCGGACAGCTTTATAATTCACCCCTCCACTTT. Translating it yields CSASRGQLYNSPLHF. The chain uses TRBV20-1 and TRBJ1-6; weak D call: TRBD1 (6 bases). The CDR3 loop spans 15 amino acids. CDR1 is DFQATT and CDR2 is SNEGSKA in the germline V gene (reference sequence). The V and J ends lost 3 bases and 4 bases respectively, with 13 bases between them.